This T cell receptor (beta chain) was sequenced during a study of blood T cell repertoires in COVID-19. The CDR3 is made up of 11 amino acids. The V gene's germline CDR1 is MGHDK and CDR2 SYGVNS. Trimming took 5 bases from V and 3 from J, leaving 3 bases between them. Sequencing was performed with immunoSEQ multiplex PCR; in TCRdb, only in-frame clones are kept and a portion is missing. The sample includes approximately 140,000 clones, 80% to 90% seen only once; the top ten take about 17%. Sequencing was carried out using peripheral blood. The clonotype was recovered from a man aged 45-60 years with active or convalescent COVID-19. The chain combines TRBV25-1 with TRBJ2-3; D gene uncertain. The CDR3 here is CASSLTDTQYF. CDR3 nucleotides: TGTGCCAGCAGTCTAACAGATACGCAGTATTTT. Supplemented by reference TRBV25-1 and TRBJ2-3, the full variable domain reads EADIYQTPRYLVIGTGKKITLECSQTMGHDKMYWYQQDPGMELHLIHYSYGVNSTEKGDLSSESTVSRIRTEHFPLTLESARPSHTSQYLCASSLTDTQYFGPGTRLTVL.